This is a list of T cell receptor beta chains from one sample in a study of cytomegalovirus exposure and HLA in healthy donors. Sequencing used immunoSEQ multiplex PCR; TCRdb keeps in-frame clones, though not all of them. The sample consists of about 160,000 clones, roughly 81% of them appearing once. The sample comprised PBMCs. These receptors came from a woman aged 50 to 60 in good health and CMV-seronegative. CDR3s include the opening cysteine and the closing phenylalanine or tryptophan. The D gene is left open where the match is weak. Clone size, where shown, is once, few, many, or a class for clones that have expanded.

abundance: NA
v_gene: TRBV18
d_gene: NA
j_gene: TRBJ2-1
CDR3nt: TGCGCCAGCCTCACCACAACAGGGTCGAATGAGCAGTTCTTC
CDR3aa: CASLTTTGSNEQFF

abundance: NA
v_gene: TRBV5-6
d_gene: NA
j_gene: TRBJ1-1
CDR3nt: TGTGCCAGCAGCTCCCGGTTCCCAGGTCGGGAAGCTTTCTTT
CDR3aa: CASSSRFPGREAFF

abundance: NA
v_gene: TRBV30
d_gene: TRBD1
j_gene: TRBJ1-6
CDR3nt: TGTGCCTGGAGTGTAACCCGACAGGGACGCTCCTATAATTCACCCCTCCACTTT
CDR3aa: CAWSVTRQGRSYNSPLHF

abundance: once
v_gene: TRBV6-1
d_gene: TRBD2
j_gene: TRBJ2-5
CDR3nt: TGTGCCAGCAGATCTAGCGGTCAAGAGACCCAGTACTTC
CDR3aa: CASRSSGQETQYF

abundance: NA
v_gene: TRBV6-6
d_gene: NA
j_gene: TRBJ1-1
CDR3nt: TGTGCCAGCAGTTACGTTCGTGGATCGGGCACTGAAGCTTTCTTT
CDR3aa: CASSYVRGSGTEAFF

abundance: NA
v_gene: TRBV5-8
d_gene: NA
j_gene: TRBJ2-7
CDR3nt: TGTGCCAGCAGCCTATTCAACGAGCAGTACTTC
CDR3aa: CASSLFNEQYF

abundance: NA
v_gene: TRBV7-6
d_gene: NA
j_gene: TRBJ2-5
CDR3nt: TGTGCCAGCAGCTTAGCGCAACAGGGTGGAGAGACCCAGTACTTC
CDR3aa: CASSLAQQGGETQYF

abundance: NA
v_gene: TRBV19
d_gene: TRBD1
j_gene: TRBJ1-1
CDR3nt: TGTGCCAGTAGTAAGGGACAGAGTGGGTATCGCACTGAAGCTTTCTTT
CDR3aa: CASSKGQSGYRTEAFF

abundance: NA
v_gene: TRBV6-5
d_gene: NA
j_gene: TRBJ2-2
CDR3nt: TGTGCCACCATGAGGGGGGGCAAAGGCGGGGAGCTGTTTTTT
CDR3aa: CATMRGGKGGELFF

abundance: NA
v_gene: TRBV13
d_gene: TRBD1
j_gene: TRBJ2-2
CDR3nt: TGTGCCAGCGGAATTTGGGGACAGGGCGGGGCCGGGGAGCTGTTTTTT
CDR3aa: CASGIWGQGGAGELFF

abundance: NA
v_gene: TRBV6-5
d_gene: NA
j_gene: TRBJ2-1
CDR3nt: TGTGCCAGCAGTTTTGACGGAGCCTACAATGAGCAGTTCTTC
CDR3aa: CASSFDGAYNEQFF

abundance: NA
v_gene: TRBV4-2
d_gene: NA
j_gene: TRBJ2-3
CDR3nt: TGTGCCAGCAGCCAATACAAGCCCGGGGGCACAGATACGCAGTATTTT
CDR3aa: CASSQYKPGGTDTQYF

abundance: NA
v_gene: TRBV19
d_gene: TRBD1
j_gene: TRBJ1-5
CDR3nt: TGTGCCAGTAACCCTTTCACAGGGGCCAGCAATCAGCCCCAGCATTTT
CDR3aa: CASNPFTGASNQPQHF

abundance: NA
v_gene: TRBV5-4
d_gene: NA
j_gene: TRBJ2-1
CDR3nt: TGTGCCAGCAGCTCCAGGGGACCTCAAAACAATGAGCAGTTCTTC
CDR3aa: CASSSRGPQNNEQFF

abundance: once
v_gene: TRBV9
d_gene: NA
j_gene: TRBJ1-3
CDR3nt: TGTGCCAGCAGCGTAGAGGACAGAACAGGAAACACCATATATTTT
CDR3aa: CASSVEDRTGNTIYF

abundance: NA
v_gene: TRBV7-9
d_gene: TRBD1
j_gene: TRBJ2-5
CDR3nt: TGTGCCAGCAGTTCCACAGGGGGCAGCGTTCAAGAGACCCAGTACTTC
CDR3aa: CASSSTGGSVQETQYF

abundance: once
v_gene: TRBV6-5
d_gene: TRBD1
j_gene: TRBJ1-1
CDR3nt: TGTGCCAGCAGCCCCTGGACAGGGAGGGACACTGAAGCTTTCTTT
CDR3aa: CASSPWTGRDTEAFF

abundance: NA
v_gene: TRBV28
d_gene: TRBD1
j_gene: TRBJ1-6
CDR3nt: TGTGCCAGCAGTTTACCAGGGGGCAAGAATTCACCCCTCCACTTT
CDR3aa: CASSLPGGKNSPLHF

abundance: NA
v_gene: TRBV5-5
d_gene: TRBD2
j_gene: TRBJ2-2
CDR3nt: TGTGCCAGCAGCTCCGGGACTAGCGGGACCACCGGGGAGCTGTTTTTT
CDR3aa: CASSSGTSGTTGELFF

abundance: NA
v_gene: TRBV7-9
d_gene: NA
j_gene: TRBJ2-5
CDR3nt: TGTGCCAGCAGATCGGCCCGAGGTGTCCAAGAGACCCAGTACTTC
CDR3aa: CASRSARGVQETQYF

abundance: NA
v_gene: TRBV7-3
d_gene: NA
j_gene: TRBJ1-1
CDR3nt: TGTGCCAGCAGTCGGGGGGGAGGCACTGAAGCTTTCTTT
CDR3aa: CASSRGGGTEAFF

abundance: NA
v_gene: TRBV2
d_gene: NA
j_gene: TRBJ1-3
CDR3nt: TGTGCCAGCAGTCAAGAGACAGGCTCTGGAAACACCATATATTTT
CDR3aa: CASSQETGSGNTIYF

abundance: NA
v_gene: TRBV10-1
d_gene: TRBD2
j_gene: TRBJ2-5
CDR3nt: TGCGCCAGCAGTGAGGGGACTAGCGGGAGGGCCTCCCAAGAGACCCAGTACTTC
CDR3aa: CASSEGTSGRASQETQYF

abundance: NA
v_gene: TRBV19
d_gene: NA
j_gene: TRBJ2-1
CDR3nt: TGTGCCAGTAGTGGACGGAGACATGGGATACTAGATGGAGCCTACAATGAGCAGTTCTTC
CDR3aa: CASSGRRHGILDGAYNEQFF